This TCR beta chain stems from a study of T cell changes during pregnancy in multiple sclerosis. This CDR3 region has 15 residues. Trimming took 7 bases from V and 3 from J; bases not matched to a gene: 9. Germline loops: CDR1 KGHSH, CDR2 LQKENI. Generated by immunoSEQ multiplex PCR, the TCRdb table keeps only in-frame clones and is missing some. The top ten hold around 0.21% of the sample, which has about 80,000 clones, just over 90% seen once. This specimen was CD4+ T cells from peripheral blood mononuclear cells, taken before pregnancy. This TCR was recovered from a female donor with multiple sclerosis, enrolled in a pregnancy study. This chain connects TRBV18 to TRBJ2-7; 10 bases fit TRBD1. CDR3 in amino acids: CASFNSGQGGYEQYF. The CDR3 coding sequence is TGTGCCAGCTTCAACAGCGGACAGGGGGGCTACGAGCAGTACTTC. The full variable domain, completed using reference TRBV18 and TRBJ2-7, is NAGVMQNPRHLVRRRGQEARLRCSPMKGHSHVYWYRQLPEEGLKFMVYLQKENIIDESGMPKERFSAEFPKEGPSILRIQQVVRGDSAAYFCASFNSGQGGYEQYFGPGTRLTVT.